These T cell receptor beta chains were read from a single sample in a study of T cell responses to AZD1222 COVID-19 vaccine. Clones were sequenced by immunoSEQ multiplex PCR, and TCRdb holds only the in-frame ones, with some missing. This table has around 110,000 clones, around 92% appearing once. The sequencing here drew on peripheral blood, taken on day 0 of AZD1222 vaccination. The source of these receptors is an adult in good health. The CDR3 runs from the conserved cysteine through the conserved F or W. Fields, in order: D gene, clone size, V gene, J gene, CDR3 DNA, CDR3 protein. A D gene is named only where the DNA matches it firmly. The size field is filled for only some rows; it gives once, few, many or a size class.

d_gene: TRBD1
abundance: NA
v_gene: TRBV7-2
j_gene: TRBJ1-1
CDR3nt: TGTGCCAGCAGTCACAGGGGGACTGAAGCTTTCTTT
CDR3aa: CASSHRGTEAFF

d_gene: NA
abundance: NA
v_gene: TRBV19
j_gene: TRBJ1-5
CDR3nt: TGTGCCAGTAGTAGGTGGGGCAGGCAGCCCCAGCATTTT
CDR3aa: CASSRWGRQPQHF

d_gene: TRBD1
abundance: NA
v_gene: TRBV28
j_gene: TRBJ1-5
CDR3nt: TGTGCCAGCAGGCAACAGGGGGCTATGGAGCCCCAGCATTTT
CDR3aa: CASRQQGAMEPQHF

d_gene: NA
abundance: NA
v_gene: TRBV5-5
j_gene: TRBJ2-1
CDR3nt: TGTGCCAGCAGCTTGTACGGGAGCAACCCCTCCTACAATGAGCAGTTCTTC
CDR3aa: CASSLYGSNPSYNEQFF

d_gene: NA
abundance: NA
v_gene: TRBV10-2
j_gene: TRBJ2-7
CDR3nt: TGCGCCAGCAGTGAGAGGACTGGACTTTACGAGCAGTACTTC
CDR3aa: CASSERTGLYEQYF

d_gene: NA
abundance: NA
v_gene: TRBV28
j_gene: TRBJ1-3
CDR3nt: TGTGCCAGCAGTCCCCCAGCAGACTCTGGAAACACCATATATTTT
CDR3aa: CASSPPADSGNTIYF

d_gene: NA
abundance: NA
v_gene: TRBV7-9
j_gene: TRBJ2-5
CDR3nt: TGTGCCAGCAGCCCACTAGAAGAGACCCAGTACTTC
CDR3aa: CASSPLEETQYF

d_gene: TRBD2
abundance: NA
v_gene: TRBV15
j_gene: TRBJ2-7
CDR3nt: TGTGCCACCAGCAGAGGAGGTAGCGGGAGGTACTCCTACGAGCAGTACTTC
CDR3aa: CATSRGGSGRYSYEQYF

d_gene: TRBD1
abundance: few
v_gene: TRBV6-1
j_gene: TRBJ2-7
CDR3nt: TGTGCCAGCAGTGAAAACAGGGGGTGGTACTACGAGCAGTACTTC
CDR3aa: CASSENRGWYYEQYF

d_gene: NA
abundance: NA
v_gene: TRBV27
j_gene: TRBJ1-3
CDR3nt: TGTGCCAGCAGTTTAGTAAGCCCAGCCTCTGGAAACACCATATATTTT
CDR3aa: CASSLVSPASGNTIYF

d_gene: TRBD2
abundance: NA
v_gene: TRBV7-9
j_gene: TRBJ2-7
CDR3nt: TGTGCCAGCAGCCCACTGACTAGCGGGTTATACGAGCAGTACTTC
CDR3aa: CASSPLTSGLYEQYF

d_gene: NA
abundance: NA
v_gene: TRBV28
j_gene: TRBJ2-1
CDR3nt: TGTGCCAGCAGTTTACTACAGGGCCCTTCCTACAATGAGCAGTTCTTC
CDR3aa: CASSLLQGPSYNEQFF

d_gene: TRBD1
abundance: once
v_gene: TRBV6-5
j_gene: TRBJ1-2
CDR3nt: TGTGCCAGCAGTTACTCGAGGGGACAGGGGTACTATGGCTACACCTTC
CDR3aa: CASSYSRGQGYYGYTF

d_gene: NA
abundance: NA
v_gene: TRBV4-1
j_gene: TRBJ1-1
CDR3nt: TGCGCCAGCAGCCAAGGGGCGGGAATGAACACTGAAGCTTTCTTT
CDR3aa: CASSQGAGMNTEAFF

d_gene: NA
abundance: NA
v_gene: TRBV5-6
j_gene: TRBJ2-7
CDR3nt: TGTGCCAGCAGCTTGGCGAGAGCCCCCTACGAGCAGTACTTC
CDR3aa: CASSLARAPYEQYF

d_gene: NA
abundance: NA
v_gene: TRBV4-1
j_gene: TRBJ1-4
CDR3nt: TGCGCCAGCAGCCAAGCGCCAGGGAGGCTTAATGAAAAACTGTTTTTT
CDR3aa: CASSQAPGRLNEKLFF

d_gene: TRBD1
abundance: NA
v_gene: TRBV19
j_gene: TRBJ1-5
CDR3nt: TGTGCCAGTAGTAACCCCGACAGGGGGGGAGATCAGCCCCAGCATTTT
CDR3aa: CASSNPDRGGDQPQHF

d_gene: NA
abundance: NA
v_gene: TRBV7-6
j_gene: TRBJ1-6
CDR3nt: TGTGCCAGCAGTTGGACAGAGGGATATGGAGATTCACCCCTCCACTTT
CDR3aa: CASSWTEGYGDSPLHF

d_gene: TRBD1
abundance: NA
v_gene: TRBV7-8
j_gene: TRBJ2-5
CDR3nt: TGTGCCAGCAGCGTCGGGACAGAAGAGACCCAGTACTTC
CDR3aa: CASSVGTEETQYF

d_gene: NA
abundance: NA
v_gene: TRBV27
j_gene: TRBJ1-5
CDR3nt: TGTGCCAGCAGTTTAAGGGACAGCAATCAGCCCCAGCATTTT
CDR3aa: CASSLRDSNQPQHF

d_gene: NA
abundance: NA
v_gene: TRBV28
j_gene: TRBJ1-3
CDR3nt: TGTGCCAGCTGGACGGCTGGAAACACCATATATTTT
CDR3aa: CASWTAGNTIYF

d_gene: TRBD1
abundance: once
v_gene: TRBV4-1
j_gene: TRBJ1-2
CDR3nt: TGCGCCAGCAGCCAATCGCAGGGGGCGAGTGGCTACACCTTC
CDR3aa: CASSQSQGASGYTF

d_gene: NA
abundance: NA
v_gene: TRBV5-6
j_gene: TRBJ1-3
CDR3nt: TGTGCCAGCAGCTTTGTCAGTGGAAGCTCTGGAAACACCATATATTTT
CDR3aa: CASSFVSGSSGNTIYF

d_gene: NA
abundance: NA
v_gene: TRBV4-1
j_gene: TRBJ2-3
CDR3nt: TGCGCCAGCAGCCATTCCGGGACTAGCACAGATACGCAGTATTTT
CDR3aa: CASSHSGTSTDTQYF

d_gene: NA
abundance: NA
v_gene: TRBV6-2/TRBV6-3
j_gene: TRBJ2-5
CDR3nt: TGTGCCAGCAGTTACTCGATAGGCGGAGAGACCCAGTACTTC
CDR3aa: CASSYSIGGETQYF

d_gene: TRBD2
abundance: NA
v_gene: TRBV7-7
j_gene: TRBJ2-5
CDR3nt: TGTGCCAGCAGCCCGCGGGAGTCAGAGACCCAGTACTTC
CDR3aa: CASSPRESETQYF

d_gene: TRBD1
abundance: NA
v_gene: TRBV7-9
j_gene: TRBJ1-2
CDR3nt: TGTGCCAGCAGCTTGGGGGACAGCTATGGCTACACCTTC
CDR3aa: CASSLGDSYGYTF

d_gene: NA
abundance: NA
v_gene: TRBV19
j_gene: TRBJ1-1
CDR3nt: TGTGCCAGTACCAAGGAAAGGGGACATGGAGAAGCTTTCTTT
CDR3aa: CASTKERGHGEAFF

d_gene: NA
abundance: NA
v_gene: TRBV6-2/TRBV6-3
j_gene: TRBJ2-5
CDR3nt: TGTGCCAGCAGTTTAATGACTATCCAAGAGACCCAGTACTTC
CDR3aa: CASSLMTIQETQYF

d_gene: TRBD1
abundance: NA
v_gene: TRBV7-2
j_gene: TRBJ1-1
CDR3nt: TGTGCCAGCAGCTTGGACAGGGGACTCACTGAAGCTTTCTTT
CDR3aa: CASSLDRGLTEAFF

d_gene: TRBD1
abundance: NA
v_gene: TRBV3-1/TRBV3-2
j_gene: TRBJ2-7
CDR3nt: TGTGCCAGCAGCGAGGGAACAGGGGGACGGGCCTACGAGCAGTACTTC
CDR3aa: CASSEGTGGRAYEQYF

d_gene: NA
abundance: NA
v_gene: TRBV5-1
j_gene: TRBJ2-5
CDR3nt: TGCGCCAGCAGCTTGGATGACTACCGACAAGAGACCCAGTACTTC
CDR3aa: CASSLDDYRQETQYF

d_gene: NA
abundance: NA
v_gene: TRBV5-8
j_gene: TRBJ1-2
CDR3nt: TGTGCCAGCAGCTTTGATCTTCCGGGGGCGGTTGGTGGCTACACCTTC
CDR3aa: CASSFDLPGAVGGYTF

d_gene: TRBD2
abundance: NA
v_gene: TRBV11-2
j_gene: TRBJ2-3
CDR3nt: TGTGCCAGCAGCTTAGTTGGTAGCGGGGGTGGTACGCAGTATTTT
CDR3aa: CASSLVGSGGGTQYF

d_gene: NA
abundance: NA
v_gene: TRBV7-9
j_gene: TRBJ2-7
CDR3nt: TGTGCCAGCAGGCGGGGTGGGGTAACGGGCCCGCCCTACGAGCAGTACTTC
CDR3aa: CASRRGGVTGPPYEQYF

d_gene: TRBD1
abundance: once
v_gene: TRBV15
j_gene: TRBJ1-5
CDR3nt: TGTGCCACCAGCAGGAGTCAAAGACAGGGCGATCAGCCCCAGCATTTT
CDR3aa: CATSRSQRQGDQPQHF

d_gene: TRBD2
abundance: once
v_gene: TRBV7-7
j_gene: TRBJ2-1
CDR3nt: TGTGCTAGCAGCCCTCATAGAGCGGGGGGGGTAAATGAGCAGTTCTTC
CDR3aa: CASSPHRAGGVNEQFF

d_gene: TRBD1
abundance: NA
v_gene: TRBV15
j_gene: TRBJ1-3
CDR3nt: TGTGCCACCAGCCTTGGACAGGGGAACACCATATATTTT
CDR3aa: CATSLGQGNTIYF

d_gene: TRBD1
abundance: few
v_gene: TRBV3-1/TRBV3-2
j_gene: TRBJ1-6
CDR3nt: TGTGCCAGCAGCCAACAACGTACAGGGGCTAGTTCACCCCTCCACTTT
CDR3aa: CASSQQRTGASSPLHF

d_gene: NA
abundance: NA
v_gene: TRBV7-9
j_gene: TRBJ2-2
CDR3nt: TGTGCCAGCAGCCCTCGCGCGGGGCGCGGGGAGCTGTTTTTT
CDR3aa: CASSPRAGRGELFF

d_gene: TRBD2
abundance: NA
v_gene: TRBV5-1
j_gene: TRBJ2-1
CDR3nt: TGCGCCAGCCGGCGGACTAGCGGTCCCTACAATGAGCAGTTCTTC
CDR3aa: CASRRTSGPYNEQFF

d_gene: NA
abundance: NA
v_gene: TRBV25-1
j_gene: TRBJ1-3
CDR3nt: TGTGCCAGCAGTCGGGGGGGTGGAAACACCATATATTTT
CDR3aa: CASSRGGGNTIYF

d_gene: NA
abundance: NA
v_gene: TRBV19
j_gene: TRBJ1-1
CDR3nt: TGTGCCACAATACGTGGGTACACGGCTGAAGCTTTCTTT
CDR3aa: CATIRGYTAEAFF

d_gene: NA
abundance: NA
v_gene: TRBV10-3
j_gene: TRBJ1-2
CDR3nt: TGTGCCATCAGTGACTCGGGCGACTATGGCTACACCTTC
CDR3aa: CAISDSGDYGYTF

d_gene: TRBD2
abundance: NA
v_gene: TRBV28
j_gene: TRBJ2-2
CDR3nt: TGTGCCAGCAGTCCGTTAGCGGGAGGTACCGGGGAGCTGTTTTTT
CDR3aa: CASSPLAGGTGELFF

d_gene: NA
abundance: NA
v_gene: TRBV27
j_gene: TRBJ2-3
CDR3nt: TGTGCCAGCACCCTGACCGGTACCACAGATACGCAGTATTTT
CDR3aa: CASTLTGTTDTQYF

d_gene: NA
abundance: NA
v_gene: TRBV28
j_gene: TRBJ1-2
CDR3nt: TGTGCCAGCAGCCCCGACACAGACTATGGCTACACCTTC
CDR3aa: CASSPDTDYGYTF

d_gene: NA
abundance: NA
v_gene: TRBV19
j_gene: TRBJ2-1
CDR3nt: TGTGCCAGTAGTATGGGGGACGGCCACCTTGTCGATGAGCAGTTCTTC
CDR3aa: CASSMGDGHLVDEQFF

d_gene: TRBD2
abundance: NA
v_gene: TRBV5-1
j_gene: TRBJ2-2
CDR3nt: TGCGCCAGCAGCTCCCCTAGCGGGAGAGACACCGGGGAGCTGTTTTTT
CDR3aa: CASSSPSGRDTGELFF

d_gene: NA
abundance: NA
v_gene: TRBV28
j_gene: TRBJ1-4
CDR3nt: TGTGCCAGCAGCCACAGGAGACACAATGAAAAACTGTTTTTT
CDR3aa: CASSHRRHNEKLFF

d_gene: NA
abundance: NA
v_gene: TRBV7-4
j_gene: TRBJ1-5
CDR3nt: TGTGCCAGCAGCCCCTCCTCGACACGGTGGAGCAATCAGCCCCAGCATTTT
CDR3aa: CASSPSSTRWSNQPQHF

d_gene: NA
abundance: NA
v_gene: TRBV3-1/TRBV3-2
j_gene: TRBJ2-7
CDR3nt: TGTGCCAGCCTCGGGACGTCCCCCGGCGACGAGCAGTACTTC
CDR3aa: CASLGTSPGDEQYF

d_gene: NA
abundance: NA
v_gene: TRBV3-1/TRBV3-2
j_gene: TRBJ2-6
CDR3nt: TGTGCCAGCAGCCTCGGCACCTCTGGGGCCAACGTCCTGACTTTC
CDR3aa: CASSLGTSGANVLTF